What follows are 17 T cell receptor beta chains derived from one specimen sequenced in a study of breast tumors, draining lymph nodes, adjacent tissues. Breast cancer patients provided tissue from their axillary draining lymph nodes. TCRdb reprocessed the multiplex PCR reads via MiXCR and lists one record per CDR3 protein. The table lists some 120,000 distinct CDR3 sequences, about 20% of them singletons. Sample: axillary lymph node tissue. Every receptor here comes from a female donor with breast cancer. Some clones in this sample may be carry-over from other donors' samples.

This clonotype was recorded at least ten times. J is TRBJ1-2 and V is TRBV4-1; 7 bases agree with TRBD1. The V and J ends lost 3 bases and 0 bases, in that order; junction bases with no gene match: 4. The CDR3 sequence is 15 residues long. Germline V gives CDR1 MGHRA, CDR2 YSYEKL. The CDR3, as DNA: TGCGCCAGCAGCCAGGGACAGAACCCTAACTATGGCTACACCTTC. Residues: CASSQGQNPNYGYTF.

In this sample, this clonotype turned up many times. The CDR3 nucleotides read TGTGCCAGCAACCCCTACGAGCAGTACTTC. The encoded protein is CASNPYEQYF. The gene calls are TRBV5-6 and TRBJ2-7; D gene uncertain. Germline assignment: CDR1 SGHDT and CDR2 YYEEEE. V gave up 6 bases and J gave up 2 bases, with 3 bases separating them. The CDR3 has 10 amino acids.

There are many counts of this clonotype. Its ends do not fully match the called genes, so a read error is possible. This chain joins TRBV18 and TRBJ2-7; the match to TRBD1 covers 8 bases. This CDR3 region has 14 residues. Germline CDR1 KGHSH, CDR2 LQKENI. The CDR3 region is CASSPNGQGIEQYF. The CDR3 nucleotides are TGTGCCAGTTCACCCAACGGACAGGGTATCGAGCAGTACTTC.

The rearrangement uses TRBV19 and TRBJ2-5; D possibly corresponds to TRBD2 (6 bases). Germline V lookup: CDR1 LNHDA, CDR2 SQIVND (reference sequence). The V gene lost 10 bases and the J gene lost 5 bases, with 23 bases spanning the gap. The CDR3 consists of 15 residues. As DNA, the CDR3 is TGTGCCACCACAACTGGCGGGACCCCGGGGGAGACCCAGTACTTC. Protein product: CATTTGGTPGETQYF.

In its sample, this clonotype was seen many times. The chain employs TRBV5-6 and TRBJ2-7; D not resolved. V was shortened by 2 bases and J by 2 bases, with 11 bases between the two germline ends. Germline V gene sequence: CDR1 SGHDT, CDR2 YYEEEE. This CDR3 is 14 amino acids long. The CDR3 loop is CASSFYSAPYEQYF. The CDR3 nucleotides read TGTGCCAGCAGCTTCTACTCTGCCCCCTACGAGCAGTACTTC.

This clonotype was observed many times. This chain connects TRBV18 to TRBJ2-3; 14 bases align to TRBD2. Germline CDR1 reads KGHSH; CDR2 reads LQKENI. The junction had 1 base not matched to a gene; V was cut back by 3 bases and J by 5 bases. The CDR3 spans 15 residues. The CDR3 DNA follows: TGTGCCAGCTCACCGACTAGCGGGAGGGAAGATACGCAGTATTTT. The encoded protein is CASSPTSGREDTQYF.

This clonotype was observed at least ten times. The gene calls are TRBV7-3 and TRBJ2-5, with TRBD1 matching over 12 bases. Trimming removed 1 base from V and 5 bases from J; junction bases left unmatched: 8. Germline V gene data show CDR1 as SGHTA and CDR2 as FQGTGA. The CDR3 is 17 residues long. This chain's CDR3 is CASSLKGDRGRRETQYF. The CDR3 coding sequence is TGTGCCAGCAGCTTAAAGGGGGACAGGGGGCGTAGGGAGACCCAGTACTTC.

This clonotype was seen at least ten times. The chain recombines TRBV10-3 with TRBJ1-5; 7 bases are a match to TRBD1. CDR1 is ENHRY and CDR2 is SYGVKD in the germline V gene. The CDR3 loop spans 13 amino acids. The V gene end was trimmed by 10 bases and the J gene end by 4 bases; junction bases not matched to a gene: 7. The CDR3 protein is CATRQGANQPQHF. DNA for the CDR3: TGTGCCACCCGACAGGGAGCAAATCAGCCCCAGCATTTT.

This clonotype came up many times. V and J are TRBV11-2 and TRBJ1-2; D not resolved. Trimming stripped 2 bases from V and 5 bases from J, with 12 bases between. The CDR3 sequence is 14 residues long. CDR1 is SGHAT and CDR2 is FQNNGV in the germline V gene. The CDR3 coding sequence is TGTGCCAGCAGCTTAAATTGGCAGACTTATGGCTACACCTTC. It yields the protein CASSLNWQTYGYTF.

A remark on this clonotype: A much larger clone lies one base from this, so it may be a read error. The gene calls are TRBV4-2 and TRBJ2-1, with a tentative D call TRBD1 (5 bases). CDR3 length: 16 amino acids. Germline CDR1 reads LGHNA; CDR2 reads YNFKEQ. The CDR3 sequence: CANSQDRQGSNNEQFF. In DNA, the CDR3 is TGTGCCAACAGCCAAGATAGGCAGGGTAGTAACAATGAGCAGTTCTTC.

The gene calls are TRBV3-1 and TRBJ1-2; D gene ambiguous. With 4 bases removed from V and 6 bases from J, the gap between germline ends came to 12 bases. Germline CDR1 reads LGHDT; CDR2 reads YNNKEL (reference sequence). CDR3 length equals 13 residues. The chain's CDR3 is CASSLAVRDGYTF. The DNA of the CDR3 is TGTGCCAGCAGCCTGGCAGTTAGGGATGGCTACACCTTC. Full variable domain (rest looked up from reference TRBV3-1 and TRBJ1-2): DTAVSQTPKYLVTQMGNDKSIKCEQNLGHDTMYWYKQDSKKFLKIMFSYNNKELIINETVPNRFSPKSPDKAHLNLHINSLELGDSAVYFCASSLAVRDGYTFGSGTRLTVV.

This clonotype was seen ten or more times. The V and J genes are TRBV27 and TRBJ1-6; weak D call: TRBD1 (6 bases). V lost 6 bases to trimming and J lost 3 bases, with 15 bases between them. Looked up from germline, CDR1 is MNHEY and CDR2 is SMNVEV (reference sequence). The CDR3 spans 16 residues. The CDR3 bases are TGTGCCAGCAGCCCCGGGGGCCAATTCTATAATTCACCCCTCCACTTT. This encodes CASSPGGQFYNSPLHF.

In this sample, this clonotype turned up many times. This chain connects TRBV6-1 to TRBJ2-3; maybe TRBD2 (5 bases). V dropped 0 bases and J dropped 6 bases, with 7 bases sitting between them. The CDR3 is 13 residues long. CDR1 is MNHNS, CDR2 SASEGT, per germline. In DNA form, the CDR3 reads TGTGCCAGCAGTGAAGCATGGGAGGATACGCAGTATTTT. Protein: CASSEAWEDTQYF.

This clonotype showed up many times. The rearrangement joins TRBV7-9 to TRBJ2-3, with TRBD2 matching over 10 bases. Germline values: CDR1 SEHNR, CDR2 FQNEAQ (reference sequence). This CDR3 spans 16 amino acids. The trim removed 5 bases at V and 6 bases at J, leaving 11 bases unmatched. CDR3 in amino acids: CASSTSGGGVWDTQYF. As DNA, the CDR3 is TGTGCCAGCAGCACGAGCGGGGGGGGCGTATGGGATACGCAGTATTTT.

This clonotype was recorded many times. The chain joins TRBV18 to TRBJ1-5; D unclear. V lost 2 bases and J lost 11, with 4 bases in between. This CDR3 is built from 10 residues. The germline gives CDR1 KGHSH, CDR2 LQKENI. The CDR3 reads CASSPGAQHF. CDR3 nucleotide sequence: TGTGCCAGCTCACCAGGAGCCCAGCATTTT.

The sample holds many counts of this clonotype. The chain recombines TRBV18 with TRBJ2-7; D uncertain. V was cut by 3 bases and J by 5 bases, with 8 bases left in between. The length of the CDR3 is 12 residues. The germline V gene encodes CDR1 KGHSH and CDR2 LQKENI. The CDR3 here is CASSPTANEQYF. CDR3 coding DNA: TGTGCCAGCTCACCGACGGCTAACGAGCAGTACTTC.

This clonotype was observed at least ten times. The genes are TRBV20-1 and TRBJ1-2, with TRBD1 matching 11 bases. Trimming removed 1 base from V and 6 bases from J; junction bases left unmatched: 10. Germline V gene lookup returns CDR1 DFQATT and CDR2 SNEGSKA (reference sequence). The CDR3 runs to 16 residues. The CDR3 loop reads CSARGAPGQGVHGYTF. The CDR3 DNA sequence: TGCAGTGCTAGAGGGGCCCCGGGACAGGGGGTCCATGGCTACACCTTC.